Below, 16 T cell receptor beta chains from the same sample are listed, as sequenced in a study of OX40 agonist ivuxolimab in advanced cancers. The library came from the immunoSEQ multiplex PCR assay. What TCRdb holds here is the immuneACCESS table cut down to in-frame rearrangements. Part of the clones is not present; checked against another copy, under half of the missing clones reflect an unresolved V gene, and the others are unexplained. A total of roughly 19,000 clones appear in this sample, roughly 80% of them only once. Over 3.5% of the sample is taken by the ten largest. Material: CD4+ or CD8+ T cells sorted from blood, obtained in a trial of the OX40 agonist ivuxolimab. The receptors derive from an adult with an advanced solid tumor such as melanoma, head and neck, liver or kidney cancer.

In its sample, this clone was seen a few times. The V call is TRBV5-5, the J call TRBJ1-5; D not certain. CDR1 is SGHKS, CDR2 YYEKEE, per germline (reference sequence). The CDR3 covers 13 residues. Deletions cut 4 bases from V and 6 bases from J, with 11 bases between. The CDR3, as DNA: TGTGCCAGCAGCGTAGGGTTTTTTCAGCCCCAGCATTTT. Translated: CASSVGFFQPQHF. The whole variable domain, filled in from reference TRBV5-5 and TRBJ1-5, reads DAGVTQSPTHLIKTRGQQVTLRCSPISGHKSVSWYQQVLGQGPQFIFQYYEKEERGRGNFPDRFSARQFPNYSSELNVNALLLGDSALYLCASSVGFFQPQHFGDGTRLSIL.

The chain has TRBV9 and TRBJ1-3; possibly TRBD1 for D (6 bases). Germline-derived CDR1 and CDR2 are SGDLS and YYNGEE. With 0 bases removed from V and 0 bases from J, the gap between germline ends came to 10 bases. The CDR3 covers 16 residues. CDR3 DNA: TGTGCCAGCAGCGTAGCAGGGGCAAGCTCTGGAAACACCATATATTTT. It is translated as CASSVAGASSGNTIYF.

The J gene is TRBJ1-1, the V gene TRBV18; D remains unclear. CDR3 length: 15 amino acids. The V end lost 3 bases, the J end lost 0 bases, and 11 bases lay between the germline ends. Looked up from germline, CDR1 is KGHSH and CDR2 is LQKENI. CDR3 residues: CASSPTVGMNTEAFF. The DNA for the CDR3 is TGTGCCAGCTCACCCACCGTCGGAATGAACACTGAAGCTTTCTTT.

This clone was observed a single time. V is TRBV10-1 and J is TRBJ2-3; 9 bases are shared with TRBD2. V dropped 8 bases and J dropped 6; count of bases not matched to a gene: 9. This CDR3 spans 14 amino acids. CDR1 and CDR2 (germline): WNHNN, SYGVQD (reference sequence). The CDR3 here is CASFQREVIDTQYF. CDR3 in DNA: TGCGCCAGCTTCCAGCGGGAGGTCATTGATACGCAGTATTTT.

The chain joins TRBV28 to TRBJ2-4, with D unresolved. V shed 6 bases and J shed 0 bases, with 15 bases lying between them. This CDR3 has 16 amino acids. The germline CDR1 and CDR2 sequences are MDHEN and SYDVKM. The CDR3 here is CASSLTAEVAKNIQYF. The CDR3 region has the DNA TGTGCCAGCAGCCTCACCGCTGAAGTAGCCAAAAACATTCAGTACTTC.

This sequence joins TRBV28 and TRBJ2-1; 7 bases line up with TRBD2. The CDR3 is made up of 16 amino acids. With V trimmed by 5 bases and J by 4 bases, 11 bases remained unmatched. Germline V gives CDR1 MDHEN, CDR2 SYDVKM. CDR3 bases: TGTGCCAGCAGTCCCCTCGGGGGGAGGGCTTACAATGAGCAGTTCTTC. This sequence encodes CASSPLGGRAYNEQFF.

The V call is TRBV7-9, the J call TRBJ2-5; D possibly corresponds to TRBD2 (5 bases). The assigned J gene may be wrong: the sequence end matches TRBJ2-7 better. CDR1 is SEHNR and CDR2 is FQNEAQ in the germline V gene (reference sequence). This CDR3 comprises 13 residues. As DNA, the CDR3 is TGTGCCAGCAGCTTAGGAACGGGATACGAGCAGTACTTC. Translating gives CASSLGTGYEQYF.

The genes are TRBV5-1 and TRBJ2-5; TRBD2 aligns across 9 bases. Trimming took 3 bases from V and 5 from J; bases not matched to a gene: 5. The CDR3 extends over 14 amino acids. From germline, CDR1 is SGHRS and CDR2 YFSETQ. The CDR3 coding sequence is TGCGCCAGCAGCTCGGGACTAGCTGGGGAGACCCAGTACTTC. Its protein product is CASSSGLAGETQYF.

The chain links TRBV7-9 to TRBJ2-3; no clear D gene. V was cut by 5 bases and J by 3 bases, with 3 bases left in between. This CDR3 comprises 11 residues. Looked up from germline, CDR1 is SEHNR and CDR2 is FQNEAQ (reference sequence). The CDR3 DNA sequence: TGTGCCAGCAGCGTAACAGATACGCAGTATTTT. It yields the protein CASSVTDTQYF.

V usage is TRBV10-3 and J usage is TRBJ2-4; D not resolved. This CDR3 is 14 amino acids long. Germline V CDR1 and CDR2: ENHRY, SYGVKD. The germline V and J ends were trimmed by 5 bases and 2 bases, with 10 bases remaining between them. The CDR3 loop is CAISLGPTKNIQYF. The CDR3 coding sequence is TGTGCCATCAGTCTAGGCCCAACCAAAAACATTCAGTACTTC.

This chain links TRBV15 with TRBJ1-2, with D possibly TRBD1 on 5 matching bases. V dropped 8 bases and J dropped 7 bases, with 11 bases sitting between them. CDR1 and CDR2 from the germline V gene are LNHNV and YYDKDF (reference sequence). There are 11 residues in the CDR3. The CDR3 protein is CATRDGTGYTF. CDR3 in DNA: TGTGCCACCCGGGACGGAACTGGCTACACCTTC. Together with reference TRBV15 and TRBJ1-2, the CDR3 gives the full variable domain: DAMVIQNPRYQVTQFGKPVTLSCSQTLNHNVMYWYQQKSSQAPKLLFHYYDKDFNNEADTPDNFQSRRPNTSFCFLDIRSPGLGDTAMYLCATRDGTGYTFGSGTRLTVV.

V gene TRBV5-6 combines with J gene TRBJ2-3; D gene uncertain. This CDR3 contains 14 residues. Germline loops: CDR1 SGHDT, CDR2 YYEEEE. Trimming pared 1 base from V and 2 bases from J, leaving 8 bases between. The CDR3 DNA reads TGTGCCAGCAGCTTGAAGAACCCCACAGATACGCAGTATTTT. Encoded protein: CASSLKNPTDTQYF.

The chain is built from TRBV5-1 and TRBJ1-1; tentative D call: TRBD1 (5 bases). V gave up 4 bases and J gave up 0 bases, with 13 bases separating them. The germline V gene has CDR1 SGHRS and CDR2 YFSETQ. The CDR3 covers 15 residues. The CDR3 DNA reads TGCGCCAGCAGCCCGGGGGGTGCCCTGAACACTGAAGCTTTCTTT. Its translation: CASSPGGALNTEAFF.

This clone was counted between two and nine times. The CDR3 region has the DNA TGCGCCAGCAGCCCGAGACAGGGGGACGTCGAGCAGTACTTC. It translates to CASSPRQGDVEQYF. J is TRBJ2-7 and V is TRBV5-1; 9 nucleotides match TRBD1. Losses at the gene ends were 4 bases for V and 6 bases for J; bases not matched to a gene: 8. The CDR3 has 14 residues. Germline CDR1 SGHRS, CDR2 YFSETQ.

The rearrangement joins TRBV2 to TRBJ1-2, with a possible D match to TRBD1 (6 bases). The CDR3 loop spans 15 amino acids. Germline V lookup: CDR1 SNHLY, CDR2 FYNNEI. The DNA of the CDR3 is TGTGTAAACAGTGGGGAGGGGGGCCTCAGCTATGGCTACACCTTC. This encodes CVNSGEGGLSYGYTF.

Notes on this clone: This sample includes further DNA sequences coding for the same CDR3. V is TRBV27 and J is TRBJ2-5; 9 nucleotides match TRBD2. Losses at the gene ends were 9 bases for V and 5 bases for J; bases not matched to a gene: 13. The CDR3 extends over 15 amino acids. The V gene's germline CDR1 is MNHEY and CDR2 SMNVEV (reference sequence). CDR3 in DNA: TGTGCCAGTCGCCCAGCAGCGGGAGGTACGGAGACCCAGTACTTC. Translated, it gives CASRPAAGGTETQYF.